A single TCR beta chain is shown here with its context. The data originate from a study of preoperative IRX-2 immunotherapy in early breast cancer. Here immunoSEQ multiplex PCR was the method, and the copy in TCRdb shows in-frame clones only, minus some. The table has 8,500 to 14,000 clones, around 86% seen once; the top ten hold about 6%. The treatment was: preoperative locoregional IRX-2 cytokine immunotherapy. Preoperative locoregional IRX-2 cytokine immunotherapy was tested in the phase Ib source study. The germline V gene has CDR1 MRHNA and CDR2 SNTAGT. The V and J ends lost 5 bases and 16 bases, in that order; junction bases with no gene match: 6. The CDR3 consists of 11 residues.

V and J are TRBV6-4 and TRBJ2-1; 9 bases fit TRBD1. This specimen consisted of lymph node tissue, obtained before IRX-2 immunotherapy. This receptor was obtained from a human donor with breast cancer. CDR3 DNA: TGTGCCAGCAGTTTGAGGGACAGGGAATTCTTC. Translation gives CASSLRDREFF.